These T cell receptor beta chains were read from a single sample in a study of T-cell memory formation after mild COVID-19. TCRdb called the 5' RACE reads again in MiXCR, with one record for every CDR3 protein. The repertoire holds some 300,000 distinct CDR3 sequences, roughly 21% seen once, with about 21% in the top ten. Sequencing was carried out using PBMCs or a T cell subset sorted from them (not recorded which). The receptor source for this set is a man aged 18 to 29 who had mild COVID-19 (a few samples of this study predate the infection). Cell type and time point are not known. CDR3s include the opening cysteine and the closing phenylalanine or tryptophan. Size is omitted from some rows. Given values are once, few, many or a class for expanded clones.

abundance | j_gene | v_gene | CDR3aa
few | TRBJ2-7 | TRBV12-5 | CASGFPGGEERYEQYF
few | TRBJ1-2 | TRBV12-3/TRBV12-4 | CASSLRTTYGYTF
. | TRBJ1-1 | TRBV6-2/TRBV6-3 | CASSYKQPNTEAFF
. | TRBJ2-7 | TRBV6-2/TRBV6-3 | CASRGYGGEPYEQYF
few | TRBJ2-2 | TRBV20-1 | CSAREGNGELFF
. | TRBJ2-3 | TRBV7-2 | CASSLAMGPGDTQYF
. | TRBJ2-1 | TRBV4-3 | CASSQWGEGEQFF
many | TRBJ2-2 | TRBV5-1 | CASSLAETNTGELFF
. | TRBJ2-5 | TRBV6-2/TRBV6-3 | CASSYSPLAGGYGTQYF
few | TRBJ1-6 | TRBV14 | CASSDRQAWDSPLHF
many | TRBJ1-1 | TRBV27 | CASSFSGEGTEAFF
many | TRBJ1-4 | TRBV5-4 | CASSRQGATEKLFF
. | TRBJ1-1 | TRBV6-6 | CASSYSMGRTQRTEAFF
. | TRBJ1-2 | TRBV6-5 | CASSYGVNYGYTF
. | TRBJ2-7 | TRBV12-5 | CASGRWGDFSSYEQYF
. | TRBJ2-3 | TRBV6-5 | CASSPSYLAGGGDTQYF
few | TRBJ2-5 | TRBV7-9 | CASSLARGQGRETQYF
few | TRBJ1-1 | TRBV2 | CASSGGLVSREAFF
. | TRBJ1-2 | TRBV12-3/TRBV12-4 | CASSLGQGHGYTF
. | TRBJ2-3 | TRBV13 | CASSLELTGEGPGDTQYF
. | TRBJ1-1 | TRBV7-9 | CASRPNRANTEAFF
few | TRBJ2-2 | TRBV12-3/TRBV12-4 | CASKGQGAYGELFF
. | TRBJ1-1 | TRBV5-6 | CASSLYQGWNTEAFF
. | TRBJ2-1 | TRBV11-3 | CASSLKADEQFF
few | TRBJ2-5 | TRBV5-1 | CASRQAGEETQYF
few | TRBJ2-3 | TRBV6-2/TRBV6-3 | CASSNPATGADTQYF
many | TRBJ1-1 | TRBV12-3/TRBV12-4 | CASSLKRITEAFF
. | TRBJ2-4 | TRBV6-5 | CASSQAGTSYF
. | TRBJ2-1 | TRBV7-9 | CASSWARGGDEQFF
few | TRBJ2-2 | TRBV20-1 | CSARDWRHGELFF
few | TRBJ2-5 | TRBV5-6 | CASSHRGRFQETQYF
. | TRBJ1-3 | TRBV10-3 | CAISEGQGTGNTIYF
few | TRBJ1-2 | TRBV6-5 | CASSYHRGVNYGYTF
few | TRBJ1-1 | TRBV21-1 | CASRDSYRGLPNTEAFF
few | TRBJ2-1 | TRBV28 | CASSLYRSEQFF
few | TRBJ2-5 | TRBV5-1 | CASSLGSGGQETQYF
. | TRBJ1-4 | TRBV20-1 | CSATDSANEKLFF
. | TRBJ2-3 | TRBV24-1 | CATSDLVFGASTDTQYF
many | TRBJ2-5 | TRBV7-2 | CASSPNRGRETQYF
. | TRBJ2-7 | TRBV7-2 | CASSPRDRGDYEQYF
few | TRBJ2-1 | TRBV5-1 | CASSLDPASSYNEQFF
. | TRBJ2-5 | TRBV28 | CASSLGQGFGETQYF
. | TRBJ2-3 | TRBV5-1 | CASSVGADTQYF
few | TRBJ2-1 | TRBV7-2 | CASATNEQFF
. | TRBJ2-1 | TRBV11-1 | CASRPFRDQTYGEQFF
. | TRBJ1-1 | TRBV5-1 | CASSGGMPGTEAFF
many | TRBJ1-1 | TRBV7-2 | CASEQGGNPVAFF
. | TRBJ1-5 | TRBV2 | CASSVRGREYSNQPQHF
. | TRBJ1-2 | TRBV3-1 | CASSPTGGGYGYTF